This entry features one TCR beta chain sequence. As yet, its antigen is unknown. These data are taken from a study of CD8 T cells in Susac syndrome. Study-level findings and limits: The study conceded that its TCR sequencing and HLA analysis involved relatively few individuals.

Germline CDR1 LNHDA, CDR2 SQIVND (reference sequence). V was pared by 7 bases and J by 7 bases, with 5 bases between. The CDR3 sequence is 9 residues long. Random-hexamer reverse transcription was applied to roughly 0.5 to 1 ug RNA. Across 54 Vbeta and 13 Jbeta, immunoSEQ multiplex PCR amplified TCR beta CDR3. TCRdb reprocessed the immunoSEQ multiplex PCR reads via MiXCR and lists one record per CDR3 protein. The data contain about 120,000 distinct CDR3 sequences, 85% to 95% of them singletons. TCR beta sequencing covered blood CD8+ and CD4+ T cells. While serving as controls, healthy donors were matched for age and sex.

The sequence was collected from a human donor in good health. The chain employs TRBV19 and TRBJ2-7; tentative D call: TRBD2 (5 bases). Sequencing input: CD8+ T cells from PBMCs. This CDR3 is CASTGEQYF. The DNA of the CDR3 is TGTGCCAGTACGGGGGAGCAGTACTTC. The complete variable domain, with remaining parts taken from reference TRBV19 and TRBJ2-7, reads DGGITQSPKYLFRKEGQNVTLSCEQNLNHDAMYWYRQDPGQGLRLIYYSQIVNDFQKGDIAEGYSVSREKKESFPLTVTSAQKNPTAFYLCASTGEQYFGPGTRLTVT.